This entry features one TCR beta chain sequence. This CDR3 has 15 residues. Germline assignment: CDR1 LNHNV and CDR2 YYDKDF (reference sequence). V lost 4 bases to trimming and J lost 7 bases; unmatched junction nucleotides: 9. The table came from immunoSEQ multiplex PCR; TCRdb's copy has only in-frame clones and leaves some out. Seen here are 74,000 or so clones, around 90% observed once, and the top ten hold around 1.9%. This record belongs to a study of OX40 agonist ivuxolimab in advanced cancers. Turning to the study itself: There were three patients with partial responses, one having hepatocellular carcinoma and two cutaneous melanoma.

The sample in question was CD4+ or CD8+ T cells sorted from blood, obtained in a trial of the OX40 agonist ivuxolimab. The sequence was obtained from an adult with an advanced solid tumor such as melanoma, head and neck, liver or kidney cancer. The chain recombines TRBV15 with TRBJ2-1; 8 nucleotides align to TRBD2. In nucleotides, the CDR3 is TGTGCCACCAGCACTTTAGCGGGGACTTTAAATGAGCAGTTCTTC. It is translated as CATSTLAGTLNEQFF.